A selection of T cell receptor beta chains follows, all from one sample in a study of blood T cells in healthy people across ages. TCRdb redid the calling of the 5' RACE reads with MiXCR, one entry per CDR3 protein. The sample has 1.8 million or so distinct CDR3 sequences, roughly 43% seen once. Input material: blood. The receptors derive from a human donor in good health. Each CDR3 is given with its conserved first and last residue. A D gene is named only where the DNA matches it firmly. Rows give clone size only sometimes, using once, few, many, or a class for an expanded clone.

J: TRBJ2-7; V: TRBV27; size: -; length: 14; D: -; DNA: TGTGCCAGCAGCCAATCCGACGGCACCTACGAGCAGTACTTC; CDR3: CASSQSDGTYEQYF
J: TRBJ1-4; V: TRBV11-2; size: -; length: 18; D: -; DNA: TGTGCCAGCAGCTTAGATCGGACAGCTCCTACAACTAATGAAAAACTGTTTTTT; CDR3: CASSLDRTAPTTNEKLFF
J: TRBJ2-7; V: TRBV6-5; size: -; length: 12; D: -; DNA: TGTGCCAACAGTACGGGCCCCTACGAGCAGTACTTC; CDR3: CANSTGPYEQYF
J: TRBJ2-3; V: TRBV4-1; size: -; length: 14; D: -; DNA: TGCGCCAGCAGCCCCTACCGAGGGACAGATACGCAGTATTTT; CDR3: CASSPYRGTDTQYF
J: TRBJ2-7; V: TRBV20-1; size: few; length: 14; D: -; DNA: TGCAGTGCTAGAGGGGCCCAAGGGCCCTACGAGCAGTACTTC; CDR3: CSARGAQGPYEQYF
J: TRBJ1-1; V: TRBV12-3/TRBV12-4; size: many; length: 15; D: -; DNA: TGTGCCAGCATTCCGGGAGGGGGAGGGGATACTGAAGCTTTCTTT; CDR3: CASIPGGGGDTEAFF
J: TRBJ2-1; V: TRBV3-1; size: once; length: 15; D: -; DNA: TGTGCCAGCAGCCAACCGGGACGATCCTACAATGAGCAGTTCTTC; CDR3: CASSQPGRSYNEQFF
J: TRBJ1-5; V: TRBV3-1; size: -; length: 17; D: -; DNA: TGTGCCAGCAGCCAAGATAAATTCCTGTCTGGTAGTCAGCCCCAGCATTTT; CDR3: CASSQDKFLSGSQPQHF
J: TRBJ1-1; V: TRBV2; size: -; length: 14; D: -; DNA: TGTGCCAGCAGTGTGCTAGGGGGAGCAACTGAAGCTTTCTTT; CDR3: CASSVLGGATEAFF
J: TRBJ1-2; V: TRBV7-9; size: once; length: 15; D: -; DNA: TGTGCCAGCAGCTTAGCGGATGAGGGTAACTATGGCTACACCTTC; CDR3: CASSLADEGNYGYTF
J: TRBJ2-5; V: TRBV7-8; size: many; length: 13; D: -; DNA: TGTGCCAGCAGCTTAGGGGTTCTGGAGACCCAGTACTTC; CDR3: CASSLGVLETQYF
J: TRBJ2-3; V: TRBV7-3; size: few; length: 14; D: -; DNA: TGTGCCAGCAGCAGGGGTCCAAGTACAGATACGCAGTATTTT; CDR3: CASSRGPSTDTQYF
J: TRBJ2-3; V: TRBV3-1; size: -; length: 14; D: TRBD1; DNA: TGTGCCAGCAGCACCCGACAGGGAGCAGATACGCAGTATTTT; CDR3: CASSTRQGADTQYF
J: TRBJ1-2; V: TRBV28; size: -; length: 18; D: TRBD1; DNA: TGTGCCAGCGACGGGTTTCGGGACAGGAGACCTACTAACTATGGCTACACCTTC; CDR3: CASDGFRDRRPTNYGYTF
J: TRBJ2-2; V: TRBV27; size: few; length: 13; D: -; DNA: TGTGCCAGCAGTTGGACAGATTCCGGGGAGCTGTTTTTT; CDR3: CASSWTDSGELFF
J: TRBJ2-7; V: TRBV21-1; size: few; length: 20; D: -; DNA: TGTGCCAGCAGCACTAAAAGTCTGGAGGGGCCTAATCTTCTCTCCTACGAGCAGTACTTC; CDR3: CASSTKSLEGPNLLSYEQYF
J: TRBJ2-7; V: TRBV15; size: few; length: 11; D: -; DNA: TGTGCCACTACCGGGCCCTACGAGCAGTACTTC; CDR3: CATTGPYEQYF
J: TRBJ2-3; V: TRBV5-1; size: -; length: 15; D: -; DNA: TGCGCCAGCAGCTTGGTTTTTGGGACGAACCCGCTGCAGTATTTT; CDR3: CASSLVFGTNPLQYF
J: TRBJ1-3; V: TRBV7-2; size: -; length: 15; D: TRBD1; DNA: TGTGCCAGCAGCTACGACAGGGGGTCTGGAAACACCATATATTTT; CDR3: CASSYDRGSGNTIYF
J: TRBJ1-1; V: TRBV29-1; size: few; length: 11; D: -; DNA: TGCAGCGCCGACAGGAACACTGAAGCTTTCTTT; CDR3: CSADRNTEAFF
J: TRBJ2-7; V: TRBV6-5; size: many; length: 15; D: -; DNA: TGTGCCAGCAGTTACTCAGGGATAAGGTCCTACGAGCAGTACTTC; CDR3: CASSYSGIRSYEQYF
J: TRBJ2-7; V: TRBV20-1; size: few; length: 14; D: TRBD1; DNA: TGCAGTGCTAGTCCCCCAGGGGGCGCGTCCGAGCAGTACTTC; CDR3: CSASPPGGASEQYF
J: TRBJ2-6; V: TRBV12-5; size: few; length: 20; D: -; DNA: TGTGCTAGTGGTCCCCCTCGAGGGGAATCCGGCTTCTCTGGGGCCAACGTCCTGACTTTC; CDR3: CASGPPRGESGFSGANVLTF
J: TRBJ1-2; V: TRBV10-3; size: -; length: 15; D: -; DNA: TGTGCCATCAGTGAGAACGGGGCCGCTAACTATGGCTACACCTTC; CDR3: CAISENGAANYGYTF
J: TRBJ2-5; V: TRBV28; size: few; length: 13; D: -; DNA: TGTGCCAGCAGTTTTGTTCACAAAGAGACCCAGTACTTC; CDR3: CASSFVHKETQYF
J: TRBJ2-7; V: TRBV3-1; size: few; length: 14; D: -; DNA: TGTGCCAGCAGCCGCTATCGACTTACCTACGAGCAGTACTTC; CDR3: CASSRYRLTYEQYF
J: TRBJ2-7; V: TRBV7-6; size: once; length: 12; D: -; DNA: TGTGCCAGCAGCAAGCCCTCCTACGAGCAGTACTTC; CDR3: CASSKPSYEQYF
J: TRBJ1-2; V: TRBV4-2; size: -; length: 16; D: -; DNA: TGTGCCAGCAGCCAAGGTCGCGCGGCGCAGGTCGACGGCTACACCTTC; CDR3: CASSQGRAAQVDGYTF
J: TRBJ1-1; V: TRBV4-2; size: many; length: 16; D: -; DNA: TGTGCCAGCAGCCAACAGGGCGGGGCTGTAAAAACTGAAGCTTTCTTT; CDR3: CASSQQGGAVKTEAFF
J: TRBJ2-3; V: TRBV3-1; size: few; length: 17; D: TRBD2; DNA: TGTGCCAGCAGCGGGGGGACTAGCAGACTCAGCACAGATACGCAGTATTTT; CDR3: CASSGGTSRLSTDTQYF
J: TRBJ2-4; V: TRBV4-1; size: few; length: 16; D: -; DNA: TGCGCCAGCAGCCAAGATGGGGGGACCACCAAAAACATTCAGTACTTC; CDR3: CASSQDGGTTKNIQYF
J: TRBJ2-3; V: TRBV4-1; size: few; length: 18; D: TRBD2; DNA: TGCGCCAGCAGCCAAGAGTCGATAGCGGGGGGTATTCTGGATACGCAGTATTTT; CDR3: CASSQESIAGGILDTQYF
J: TRBJ1-1; V: TRBV6-5; size: -; length: 15; D: TRBD1; DNA: TGTGCCAGCAGTTACCCGGGACAGGGCAAGGGTGAAGCTTTCTTT; CDR3: CASSYPGQGKGEAFF
J: TRBJ1-5; V: TRBV29-1; size: -; length: 15; D: TRBD1; DNA: TGCAGCGTGAAGGAACAGGGGGGTAGCAATCAGCCCCAGCATTTT; CDR3: CSVKEQGGSNQPQHF
J: TRBJ2-5; V: TRBV10-3; size: few; length: 13; D: -; DNA: TGTGCCATCAGTGATGACGGCTCGGGGACCCAGTACTTC; CDR3: CAISDDGSGTQYF
J: TRBJ2-7; V: TRBV20-1; size: few; length: 16; D: TRBD1; DNA: TGCAGTGCTAGAGACCCCGGGACAGGGACGTTTTACGGGCAGTACTTC; CDR3: CSARDPGTGTFYGQYF
J: TRBJ1-4; V: TRBV7-3; size: -; length: 15; D: -; DNA: TGTGCCAGCAGCCGGGAGGGGAAAACTAATGAAAAACTGTTTTTT; CDR3: CASSREGKTNEKLFF
J: TRBJ2-7; V: TRBV9; size: few; length: 14; D: TRBD2; DNA: TGTGCCAGCAGCGGAGGGACTAGCTCGGGGGAGCAGTACTTC; CDR3: CASSGGTSSGEQYF
J: TRBJ2-6; V: TRBV12-3/TRBV12-4; size: -; length: 14; D: -; DNA: TGTGCCAGCAGTTTAACTTCTGGGGCCAACGACCTGACTTTC; CDR3: CASSLTSGANDLTF
J: TRBJ2-5; V: TRBV4-2; size: -; length: 16; D: -; DNA: TGTGCCAGCAGCCCAACGCCGGATCCAGCCCTAGAGACCCAGTACTTC; CDR3: CASSPTPDPALETQYF
J: TRBJ1-1; V: TRBV12-5; size: few; length: 12; D: -; DNA: TGTGCTAGTCAGGGGCCCCACGCTGAAGCTTTCTTT; CDR3: CASQGPHAEAFF
J: TRBJ2-1; V: TRBV6-6; size: -; length: 12; D: -; DNA: TGTGCCAGCCGGGACCCTTCGGATGAGCAGTTCTTC; CDR3: CASRDPSDEQFF
J: TRBJ1-1; V: TRBV6-2/TRBV6-3; size: few; length: 17; D: TRBD1; DNA: TGTGCCAGCACCCGCAACCGGGACAGAAAAAAACGCACTGAAGCTTTCTTT; CDR3: CASTRNRDRKKRTEAFF
J: TRBJ2-5; V: TRBV4-2; size: -; length: 17; D: -; DNA: TGTGCCAGCAGCCCTTTGGGGGGCTTTGGAAGGGAAGAGACCCAGTACTTC; CDR3: CASSPLGGFGREETQYF
J: TRBJ2-3; V: TRBV20-1; size: -; length: 15; D: -; DNA: TGCAGTGCTAGAGTTGGGCTGGAGCTCACAGATACGCAGTATTTT; CDR3: CSARVGLELTDTQYF
J: TRBJ1-5; V: TRBV20-1; size: few; length: 15; D: -; DNA: TGCAGTGCTATTGGAGTGGGGTTTGGTAATCAGCCCCAGCATTTT; CDR3: CSAIGVGFGNQPQHF
J: TRBJ2-5; V: TRBV5-5; size: -; length: 15; D: TRBD2; DNA: TGTGCCAGCAGCGTAGGACTAGCGGTCCAAGAGACCCAGTACTTC; CDR3: CASSVGLAVQETQYF
J: TRBJ2-7; V: TRBV10-3; size: -; length: 13; D: -; DNA: TGTGCCATCAGAGAAGAGGTCCTCCACGAGCAGTACTTC; CDR3: CAIREEVLHEQYF